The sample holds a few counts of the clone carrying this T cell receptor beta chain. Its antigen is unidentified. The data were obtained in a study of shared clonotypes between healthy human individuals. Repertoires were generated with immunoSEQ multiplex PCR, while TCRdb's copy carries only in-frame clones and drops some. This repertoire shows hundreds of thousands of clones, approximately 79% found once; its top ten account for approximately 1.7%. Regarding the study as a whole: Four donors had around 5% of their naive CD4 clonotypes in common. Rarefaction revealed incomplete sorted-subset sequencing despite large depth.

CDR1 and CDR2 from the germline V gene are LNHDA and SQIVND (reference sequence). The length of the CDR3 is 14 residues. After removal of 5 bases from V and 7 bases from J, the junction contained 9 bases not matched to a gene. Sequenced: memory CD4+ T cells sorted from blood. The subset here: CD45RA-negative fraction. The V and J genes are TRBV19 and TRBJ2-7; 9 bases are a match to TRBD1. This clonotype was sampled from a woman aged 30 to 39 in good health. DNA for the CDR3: TGTGCCAGTAGTGCGGGACAGGGATCGAGAGAGCAGTACTTC. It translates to CASSAGQGSREQYF.